This T cell receptor beta chain originates from a study of read filtering for tumor transcriptome and immune sequencing. Across the whole study: Whole-transcriptome libraries were prepared after DNase treatment.

This clonotype was picked up many times. Molecular barcoded adaptors covering alpha/delta and beta/gamma chains were used on 400 ng RNA. One entry per CDR3 protein results from TCRdb running MiXCR on the reads. Among under 25,000 distinct CDR3 sequences listed, roughly 15% were seen once. V lost 6 bases to trimming and J lost 5 bases, with 16 bases between them. CDR3 size: 14 residues. CDR1 and CDR2 from the germline V gene are LNHDA and SQIVND (reference sequence). The V gene is TRBV19, the J gene TRBJ1-1, with D perhaps matching TRBD1 (5 bases). Sequencing used a population of CD138-negative cells sorted from bone marrow. The receptor was isolated from a donor at least 40 years old with multiple myeloma. The CDR3 here is CASRTDSWDTEAFF. The CDR3 DNA follows: TGTGCCAGTAGGACCGACAGTTGGGATACTGAAGCTTTCTTT.